The present T cell receptor (beta chain) was sequenced within a study of regulatory T cells in long-lasting Graves disease. Trimming removed 3 bases at V and 4 bases at J, with 15 bases between. The germline V gene encodes CDR1 SGHTA and CDR2 FQGNSA. This CDR3 region has 16 residues. Library construction for TCR beta used iRepertoire HTBI primers and Arm-PCR of CDR3 regions. TCRdb called the multiplex PCR reads again in MiXCR, with one record for every CDR3 protein. This table holds some 330,000 distinct CDR3 sequences, over 9.5% found once. Time point described: newly diagnosed GD, antithyroid drugs for less than 3 months. Scientists built the TCR library using RNA that was extracted from PBMCs. This clonotype was recorded many times. The data were also submitted as part of a second study, on T cells in Graves' hyperthyroidism and ophthalmopathy.

The origin of this receptor is a woman between 18 and 29 years old with Graves disease. This chain links TRBV7-2 with TRBJ1-4, with a weak D call TRBD1 (6 bases). Material: peripheral blood mononuclear cells (PBMCs), obtained at new diagnosis, from a patient treated with antithyroid drugs. The chain's CDR3 is CASSLVGGAVNEKLFF. CDR3 in DNA: TGTGCCAGCAGCTTGGTAGGGGGGGCCGTTAATGAAAAACTGTTTTTT.